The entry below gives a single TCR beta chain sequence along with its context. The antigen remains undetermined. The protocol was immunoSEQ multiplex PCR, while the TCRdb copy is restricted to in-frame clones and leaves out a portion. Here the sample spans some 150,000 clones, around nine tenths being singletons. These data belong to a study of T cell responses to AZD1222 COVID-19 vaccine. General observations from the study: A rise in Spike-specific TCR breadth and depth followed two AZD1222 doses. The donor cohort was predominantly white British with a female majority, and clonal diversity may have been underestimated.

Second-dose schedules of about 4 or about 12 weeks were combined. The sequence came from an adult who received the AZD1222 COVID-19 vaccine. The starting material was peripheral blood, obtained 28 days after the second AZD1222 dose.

CDR3 protein: CASSLVGGSGEQFF. The CDR3 bases are TGTGCCAGCAGCTTAGTGGGGGGAAGTGGTGAGCAGTTCTTC. This chain links TRBV11-2 with TRBJ2-1; possible D gene TRBD2, 6 bases. The CDR3 extends over 14 amino acids. V was clipped by 1 base and J by 9 bases, with 13 bases between them. Germline V gene data show CDR1 as SGHAT and CDR2 as FQNNGV.